These 25 T cell receptor beta chains came from one sample sequenced in a study of somatic mutations in cytotoxic T cells in rheumatoid arthritis. The repertoire was sequenced with immunoSEQ multiplex PCR; TCRdb's copy has only in-frame clones and lacks some. The sample has some 29,000 clones, more than 85% seen once. Sequenced sample: CD8+ T cells sorted from blood. These TCRs come from an adult with rheumatoid arthritis.

The chain is built from TRBV27 and TRBJ2-2, with TRBD2 matching 9 bases. V dropped 2 bases and J dropped 7; count of bases not matched to a gene: 8. Germline assignment: CDR1 MNHEY and CDR2 SMNVEV (reference sequence). CDR3 length: 16 amino acids. The CDR3 spells CASSLIERGAVGELFF. As DNA, the CDR3 is TGTGCCAGCAGTTTAATCGAGCGGGGGGCGGTCGGGGAGCTGTTTTTT.

This chain uses TRBV27 with TRBJ2-7; D might be TRBD2 (5 bases). The CDR3 is 17 residues long. Germline V lookup: CDR1 MNHEY, CDR2 SMNVEV (reference sequence). V shed 2 bases and J shed 0 bases, with 17 bases lying between them. CDR3 in amino acids: CASSLIGAGSSSYEQYF. CDR3 in DNA: TGTGCCAGCAGTTTAATTGGTGCGGGCTCAAGCTCCTACGAGCAGTACTTC.

This chain links TRBV30 with TRBJ2-1, with D unclear. Germline values: CDR1 GTSNPN, CDR2 SVGIG (reference sequence). The CDR3 sequence is 14 residues long. V lost 0 bases, J lost 8 bases, and 14 bases lay in between. DNA for the CDR3: TGTGCCTGGAGTGTAAGGCAAAGGGCCCATGAGCAGTTCTTC. This codes for CAWSVRQRAHEQFF.

This clone was recorded once. The chain has TRBV5-6 and TRBJ1-5, with D possibly matching TRBD1 (5 bases). V gave up 4 bases and J gave up 4 bases, with 12 bases separating them. CDR3 length: 14 residues. Germline V gene sequence: CDR1 SGHDT, CDR2 YYEEEE. CDR3 sequence: CASSPETDNQPQHF. CDR3 in DNA: TGTGCCAGCAGCCCCGAGACAGATAATCAGCCCCAGCATTTT. The full variable domain, rest sourced from reference TRBV5-6 and TRBJ1-5, is DAGVTQSPTHLIKTRGQQVTLRCSPKSGHDTVSWYQQALGQGPQFIFQYYEEEERQRGNFPDRFSGHQFPNYSSELNVNALLLGDSALYLCASSPETDNQPQHFGDGTRLSIL.

The chain has TRBV5-1 and TRBJ1-2; no reliable D call. This CDR3 has 14 amino acids. Trimming shortened V by 4 bases and J by 4 bases, and 14 bases separated the two germline ends. Germline values: CDR1 SGHRS, CDR2 YFSETQ. The CDR3 DNA reads as TGCGCCAGCAGCCCCACCGAGCCTCTCTATGGCTACACCTTC. Amino acid sequence: CASSPTEPLYGYTF.

V is TRBV19 and J is TRBJ2-7; TRBD2 matches at 7 bases. Losses at the gene ends were 7 bases for V and 0 bases for J; bases not matched to a gene: 9. In germline, CDR1 is LNHDA, CDR2 SQIVND (reference sequence). The CDR3 is made up of 15 amino acids. CDR3 region: CASKVMASGSYEQYF. The CDR3 DNA reads as TGTGCCAGTAAAGTAATGGCTAGCGGCTCCTACGAGCAGTACTTC.

In its sample, this clone was seen once. The V gene is TRBV6-4, the J gene TRBJ2-3, with 11 bases lining up with TRBD2. The CDR3 is 14 residues long. Trimming removed 6 bases from V and 3 bases from J; junction bases left unmatched: 2. The germline V gene has CDR1 MRHNA and CDR2 SNTAGT. The DNA of the CDR3 is TGTGCCAGCAGCCTAGCGGGAGGTACAGATACGCAGTATTTT. Its protein is CASSLAGGTDTQYF.

The chain uses TRBV19 and TRBJ1-5; no firm D call. V was clipped by 5 bases and J by 3 bases, with 11 bases between them. The CDR3 runs to 14 residues. Germline CDR1 LNHDA, CDR2 SQIVND (reference sequence). The CDR3: CASSGDLFNQPQHF. CDR3 nucleotides: TGTGCCAGTAGTGGGGATCTCTTCAATCAGCCCCAGCATTTT. The variable domain in full, completed from reference TRBV19 and TRBJ1-5, reads DGGITQSPKYLFRKEGQNVTLSCEQNLNHDAMYWYRQDPGQGLRLIYYSQIVNDFQKGDIAEGYSVSREKKESFPLTVTSAQKNPTAFYLCASSGDLFNQPQHFGDGTRLSIL.

The rearrangement uses TRBV6-1 and TRBJ2-7; possibly TRBD1 for D (5 bases). CDR1 is MNHNS and CDR2 is SASEGT in the germline V gene. This CDR3 contains 13 residues. The V end was cut by 6 bases, the J end by 2 bases, with 11 bases between. CDR3 residues: CASRGGQAYEQYF. For the CDR3, the DNA is TGTGCCAGCAGGGGTGGACAAGCCTACGAGCAGTACTTC.

The chain is built from TRBV19 and TRBJ1-5; D call uncertain. Trimming cost V 5 bases and J 4 bases, with 9 bases left between them. The CDR3 extends over 13 amino acids. Germline CDR1 is LNHDA and CDR2 is SQIVND (reference sequence). CDR3: CASSLGPNQPQHF. CDR3 coding DNA: TGTGCCAGTAGTCTAGGGCCGAATCAGCCCCAGCATTTT.

This clone appeared once. The rearrangement links TRBV15 to TRBJ1-5, with TRBD1 identical over 8 bases. The CDR3 loop spans 17 amino acids. J gave up 4 bases and V 3 bases, and 11 bases lay outside the gene matches. Looked up from germline, CDR1 is LNHNV and CDR2 is YYDKDF (reference sequence). Here the CDR3 reads CATSSRDRRGMNQPQHF. CDR3 coding DNA: TGTGCCACCAGCAGCCGGGACAGGCGCGGGATGAATCAGCCCCAGCATTTT.

The chain carries TRBV6-6 and TRBJ1-3, with D perhaps matching TRBD1 (5 bases). The V end lost 5 bases, the J end lost 0 bases, and 8 bases lay between the germline ends. Germline CDR1 MNHNY, CDR2 SVGAGI (reference sequence). The CDR3 extends over 14 amino acids. CDR3 protein: CASSGAFSGNTIYF. CDR3 bases: TGTGCCAGCAGTGGGGCCTTCTCTGGAAACACCATATATTTT.

The chain uses TRBV30 and TRBJ2-5; 8 nucleotides agree with TRBD2. Germline CDR1 is GTSNPN and CDR2 is SVGIG (reference sequence). This CDR3 has 11 residues. V shed 8 bases and J 5 bases; nucleotides not matched to a gene: 4. The CDR3 loop is CAREGGETQYF. In DNA form, the CDR3 reads TGTGCCCGGGAGGGAGGGGAGACCCAGTACTTC.

This chain joins TRBV27 and TRBJ2-1; D possibly corresponds to TRBD2 (6 bases). Germline lookup yields CDR1 MNHEY and CDR2 SMNVEV (reference sequence). Trimming took off 6 bases at V and 5 bases at J, with 14 bases between the two ends. This CDR3 has 14 residues. The CDR3 reads CASSHLGLHNEQFF. The CDR3 DNA reads TGTGCCAGCAGCCATTTGGGACTTCACAATGAGCAGTTCTTC.

The chain carries TRBV4-2 and TRBJ1-1, with D possibly being TRBD1 (5 bases). From germline, CDR1 is LGHNA and CDR2 YNFKEQ. The CDR3 loop spans 13 amino acids. Trimming pared 4 bases from V and 7 bases from J, leaving 13 bases between. CDR3 coding DNA: TGTGCCAGCAGCCCCGGAGGGGTGAATGAAGCTTTCTTT. Its protein is CASSPGGVNEAFF.

The chain links TRBV4-1 to TRBJ2-3, with 8 bases identical to TRBD1. Germline CDR1 reads MGHRA; CDR2 reads YSYEKL. This CDR3 region has 14 residues. Germline trimming cut 5 bases from V and 3 bases from J; bases unmatched to any gene: 4. The CDR3 spells CASSAQGATDTQYF. CDR3 bases: TGCGCCAGCAGCGCTCAGGGGGCGACAGATACGCAGTATTTT.

The chain uses TRBV18 and TRBJ2-7; possibly TRBD1 for D (5 bases). CDR1 is KGHSH and CDR2 is LQKENI in the germline V gene. Trimming shortened V by 0 bases and J by 3 bases, and 9 bases separated the two germline ends. CDR3 length: 14 residues. CDR3: CASSPPGPGYEQYF. The CDR3 nucleotides read TGTGCCAGCTCACCACCGGGGCCAGGCTACGAGCAGTACTTC. Based on the CDR3 plus reference TRBV18 and TRBJ2-7, the full variable domain is NAGVMQNPRHLVRRRGQEARLRCSPMKGHSHVYWYRQLPEEGLKFMVYLQKENIIDESGMPKERFSAEFPKEGPSILRIQQVVRGDSAAYFCASSPPGPGYEQYFGPGTRLTVT.

This chain joins TRBV7-9 and TRBJ1-1, with D tentatively TRBD1 (5 bases). This CDR3 spans 14 amino acids. Germline V gene data show CDR1 as SEHNR and CDR2 as FQNEAQ (reference sequence). The V end was cut by 4 bases, the J end by 7 bases, with 16 bases between. CDR3 sequence reads: CASSSVRGWSEAFF. The CDR3 DNA sequence: TGTGCCAGCAGCTCCGTTCGGGGGTGGAGTGAAGCTTTCTTT.

CDR3 sequence: CASRSPADEAFF. Written as DNA, the CDR3 is TGTGCCAGCAGGAGTCCGGCGGACGAAGCTTTCTTT. This rearrangement joins TRBV27 to TRBJ1-1; D call uncertain. Between the trimmed V and J ends, which lost 6 bases and 8 bases, there was a span of 13 bases. The CDR3 runs 12 residues. Per germline, CDR1 MNHEY and CDR2 SMNVEV (reference sequence).

V gene TRBV7-9 combines with J gene TRBJ2-7; perhaps TRBD1 as D (6 bases). Trimming left V 3 bases short and J 1 base short, with 13 bases between. This CDR3 comprises 15 residues. The germline CDR1 and CDR2 sequences are SEHNR and FQNEAQ (reference sequence). CDR3 loop: CASSFYRDNSYEQYF. For the CDR3, the DNA is TGTGCCAGCAGCTTTTACAGGGACAATTCCTACGAGCAGTACTTC.

To note about this clone: Other DNA sequences in this sample translate to the same CDR3. The chain combines TRBV27 with TRBJ2-7, with 9 bases identical to TRBD1. The CDR3 covers 15 residues. The V and J ends lost 5 bases and 2 bases, in that order; junction bases with no gene match: 7. The germline V gene has CDR1 MNHEY and CDR2 SMNVEV (reference sequence). As DNA, the CDR3 is TGTGCCAGCAGTCTTTCGGGACAGGGAACCTACGAGCAGTACTTC. Translated: CASSLSGQGTYEQYF.

This sequence joins TRBV30 and TRBJ1-3; D call uncertain. The CDR3 has 11 amino acids. The germline gives CDR1 GTSNPN, CDR2 SVGIG (reference sequence). Trimming pared 2 bases from V and 1 base from J, leaving 0 bases between. CDR3 nucleotides: TGTGCCTGGAGTTCTGGAAACACCATATATTTT. It translates to CAWSSGNTIYF.

The chain links TRBV19 to TRBJ1-2, with 7 positions matching TRBD1. This CDR3 has 15 residues. With 5 bases clipped from V and 2 bases from J, the junction kept 8 bases outside the gene matches. Germline-derived CDR1 and CDR2 are LNHDA and SQIVND (reference sequence). CDR3 sequence reads: CASSSLTGLNYGYTF. The CDR3 DNA follows: TGTGCCAGTAGTTCTCTGACAGGGTTGAACTATGGCTACACCTTC.

This chain uses TRBV7-2 with TRBJ2-1; weak D call: TRBD2 (6 bases). The CDR3 contains 16 residues. Germline CDR1 SGHTA, CDR2 FQGNSA. Trimming pared 0 bases from V and 10 bases from J, leaving 19 bases between. The CDR3 loop reads CASSLALPAQRGEQFF. The CDR3 nucleotides read TGTGCCAGCAGCTTAGCTCTACCAGCTCAACGGGGGGAGCAGTTCTTC.

The chain uses TRBV2 and TRBJ2-7; 10 nucleotides line up with TRBD2. CDR3 length: 13 amino acids. Germline CDR1 SNHLY, CDR2 FYNNEI. V dropped 5 bases and J dropped 6; count of bases not matched to a gene: 4. The CDR3 here is CASSSGRVSEQYF. CDR3 nucleotides: TGTGCCAGCAGTAGCGGGAGGGTTAGCGAGCAGTACTTC.